The text below deals with one T cell receptor (beta chain). Its antigen is unidentified. Cultured CD4+ T-cell DNA underwent Oncomine TCR Beta short-read sequencing. It was from cultured CD4+ T cells that genomic DNA was extracted. TCRdb called the PCR reads again in MiXCR, with one record for every CDR3 protein. The sample has under 7,000 distinct CDR3 sequences, about 17% seen once. Regarding treatment: roughly 10-day PBMC culture with coronavirus spike peptide pools or control peptides (ViraFEST assay). When approximately nine days of culture had elapsed, CD4+ T cells were isolated by negative selection. The sample is drawn from a study of vaccination and CD4 T cells after COVID-19. The overall study: Either a CEFX pool, an HIV-1 Nef pool, or no peptide was added to control cultures.

This CDR3 region has 13 residues. After removal of 10 bases from V and 3 bases from J, the junction contained 7 bases not matched to a gene. Germline V gene lookup returns CDR1 LNHDA and CDR2 SQIVND (reference sequence). This chain connects TRBV19 to TRBJ2-7, with 9 positions matching TRBD1. The sample taken for sequencing was CD4+ T cells from blood, cultured in vitro. The clonotype was recovered from a human donor who had recovered from COVID-19. In DNA form, the CDR3 reads TGTGCCAAGACGGGACAGGGCTGCTACGAGCAGTACTTC. Residues: CAKTGQGCYEQYF.